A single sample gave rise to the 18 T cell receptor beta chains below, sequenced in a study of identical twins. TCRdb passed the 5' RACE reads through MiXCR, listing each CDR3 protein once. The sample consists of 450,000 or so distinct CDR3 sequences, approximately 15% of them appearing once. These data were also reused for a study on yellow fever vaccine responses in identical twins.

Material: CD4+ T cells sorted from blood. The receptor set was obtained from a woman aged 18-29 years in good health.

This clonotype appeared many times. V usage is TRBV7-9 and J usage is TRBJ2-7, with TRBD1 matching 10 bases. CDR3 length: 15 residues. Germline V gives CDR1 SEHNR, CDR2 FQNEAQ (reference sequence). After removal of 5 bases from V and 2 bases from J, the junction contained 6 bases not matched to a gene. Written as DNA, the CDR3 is TGTGCCAGCAGCAATGACAGGGGGCCCGCCTACGAGCAGTACTTC. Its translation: CASSNDRGPAYEQYF.

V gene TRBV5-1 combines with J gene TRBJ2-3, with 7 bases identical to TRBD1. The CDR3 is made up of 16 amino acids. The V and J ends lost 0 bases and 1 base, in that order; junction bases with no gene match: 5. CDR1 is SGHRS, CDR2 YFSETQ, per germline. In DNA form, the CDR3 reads TGCGCCAGCAGCTTGGCAGGGGGACCTGGCACAGATACGCAGTATTTT. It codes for CASSLAGGPGTDTQYF.

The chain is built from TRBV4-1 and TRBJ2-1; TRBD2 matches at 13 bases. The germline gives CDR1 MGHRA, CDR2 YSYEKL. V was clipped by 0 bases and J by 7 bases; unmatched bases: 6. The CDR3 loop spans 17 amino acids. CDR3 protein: CASSQEDPGLAGNEQFF. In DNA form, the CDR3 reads TGCGCCAGCAGCCAAGAGGATCCGGGACTAGCGGGGAATGAGCAGTTCTTC.

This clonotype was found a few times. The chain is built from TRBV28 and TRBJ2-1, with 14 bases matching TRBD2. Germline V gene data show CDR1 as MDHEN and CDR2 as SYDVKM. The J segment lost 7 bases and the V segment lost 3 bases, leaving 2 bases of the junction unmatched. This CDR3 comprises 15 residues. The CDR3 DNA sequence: TGTGCCAGCAGTTTCGGGACTAGCGGGAGTAATGAGCAGTTCTTC. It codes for CASSFGTSGSNEQFF.

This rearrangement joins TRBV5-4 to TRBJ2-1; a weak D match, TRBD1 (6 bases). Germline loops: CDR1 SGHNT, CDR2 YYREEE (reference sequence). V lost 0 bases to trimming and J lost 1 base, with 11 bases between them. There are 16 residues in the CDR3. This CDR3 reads CASSLGGQGSYNEQFF. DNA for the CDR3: TGTGCCAGCAGCTTGGGGGGCCAGGGGTCCTACAATGAGCAGTTCTTC.

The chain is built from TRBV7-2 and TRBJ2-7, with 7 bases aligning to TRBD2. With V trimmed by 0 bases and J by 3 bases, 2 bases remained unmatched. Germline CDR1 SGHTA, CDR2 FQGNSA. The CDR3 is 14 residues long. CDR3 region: CASSLARTSYEQYF. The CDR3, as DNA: TGTGCCAGCAGCTTAGCGAGGACTAGCTACGAGCAGTACTTC.

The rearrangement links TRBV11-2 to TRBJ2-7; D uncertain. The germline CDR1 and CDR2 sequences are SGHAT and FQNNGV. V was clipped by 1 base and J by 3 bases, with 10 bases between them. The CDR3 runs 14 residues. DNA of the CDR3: TGTGCCAGCAGCTTAGTAGGTCGGATCTACGAGCAGTACTTC. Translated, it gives CASSLVGRIYEQYF.

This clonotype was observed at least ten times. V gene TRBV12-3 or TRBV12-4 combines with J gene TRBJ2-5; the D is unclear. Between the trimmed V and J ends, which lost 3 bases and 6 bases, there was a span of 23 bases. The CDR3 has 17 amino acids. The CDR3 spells CASSLVLSAFGKQTQYF. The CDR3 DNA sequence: TGTGCCAGCAGTTTGGTTTTGTCCGCATTTGGCAAGCAGACCCAGTACTTC.

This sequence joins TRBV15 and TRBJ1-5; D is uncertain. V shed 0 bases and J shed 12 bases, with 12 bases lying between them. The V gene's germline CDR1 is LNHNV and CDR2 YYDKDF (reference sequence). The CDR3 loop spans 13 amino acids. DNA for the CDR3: TGTGCCACCAGCAGAGACCGGGTCGGGAACCAGCATTTT. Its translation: CATSRDRVGNQHF.

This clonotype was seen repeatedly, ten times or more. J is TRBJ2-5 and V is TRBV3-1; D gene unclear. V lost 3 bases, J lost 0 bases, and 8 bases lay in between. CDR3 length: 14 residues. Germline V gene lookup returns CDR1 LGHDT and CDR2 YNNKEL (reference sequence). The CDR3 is CASSQDPYQETQYF. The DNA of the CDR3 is TGTGCCAGCAGCCAGGACCCTTACCAAGAGACCCAGTACTTC.

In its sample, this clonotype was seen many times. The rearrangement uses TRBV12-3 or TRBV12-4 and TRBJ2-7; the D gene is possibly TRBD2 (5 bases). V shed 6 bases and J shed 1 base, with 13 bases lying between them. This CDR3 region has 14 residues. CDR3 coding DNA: TGTGCCAGCAGCAATGGACGGGGTTCCTACGAGCAGTACTTC. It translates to CASSNGRGSYEQYF.

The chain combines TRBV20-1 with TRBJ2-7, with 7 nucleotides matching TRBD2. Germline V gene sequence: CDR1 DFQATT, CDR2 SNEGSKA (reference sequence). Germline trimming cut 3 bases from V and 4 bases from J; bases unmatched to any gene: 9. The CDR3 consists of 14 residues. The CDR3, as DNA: TGCAGTGCTAGGCGGGGGACGGCCGGTTACGAGCAGTACTTC. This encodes CSARRGTAGYEQYF.

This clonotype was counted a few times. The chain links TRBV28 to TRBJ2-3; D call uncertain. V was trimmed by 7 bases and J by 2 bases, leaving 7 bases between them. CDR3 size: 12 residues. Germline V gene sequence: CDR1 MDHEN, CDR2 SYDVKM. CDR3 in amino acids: CASTTLTDTQYF. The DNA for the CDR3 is TGTGCCAGCACAACGCTCACAGATACGCAGTATTTT.

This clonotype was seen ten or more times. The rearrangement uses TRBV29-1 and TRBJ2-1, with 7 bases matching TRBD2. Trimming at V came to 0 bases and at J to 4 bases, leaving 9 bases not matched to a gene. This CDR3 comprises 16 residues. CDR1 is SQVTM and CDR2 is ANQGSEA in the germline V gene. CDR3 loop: CSVEEGSSGAYNEQFF. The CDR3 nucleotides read TGCAGCGTTGAAGAGGGTTCTAGCGGAGCTTACAATGAGCAGTTCTTC.

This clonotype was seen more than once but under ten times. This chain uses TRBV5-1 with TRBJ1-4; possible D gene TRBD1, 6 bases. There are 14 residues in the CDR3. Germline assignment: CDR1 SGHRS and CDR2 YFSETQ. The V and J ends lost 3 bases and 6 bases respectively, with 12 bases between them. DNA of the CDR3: TGCGCCAGCAGCTCCCGGGGGCTTTATGAAAAACTGTTTTTT. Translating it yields CASSSRGLYEKLFF. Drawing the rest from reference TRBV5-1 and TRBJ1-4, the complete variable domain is KAGVTQTPRYLIKTRGQQVTLSCSPISGHRSVSWYQQTPGQGLQFLFEYFSETQRNKGNFPGRFSGRQFSNSRSEMNVSTLELGDSALYLCASSSRGLYEKLFFGSGTQLSVL.

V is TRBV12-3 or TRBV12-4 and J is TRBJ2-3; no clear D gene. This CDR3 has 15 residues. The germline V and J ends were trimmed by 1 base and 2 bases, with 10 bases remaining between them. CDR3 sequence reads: CASSLGRSYTDTQYF. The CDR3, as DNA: TGTGCCAGCAGTTTAGGGCGGTCTTACACAGATACGCAGTATTTT.

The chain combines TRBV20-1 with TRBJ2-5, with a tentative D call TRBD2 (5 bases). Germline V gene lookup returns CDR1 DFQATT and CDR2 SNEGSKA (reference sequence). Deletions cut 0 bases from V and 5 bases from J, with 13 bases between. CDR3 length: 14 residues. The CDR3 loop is CSARDVSWEETQYF. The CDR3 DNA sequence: TGCAGTGCTAGAGATGTAAGCTGGGAGGAGACCCAGTACTTC.

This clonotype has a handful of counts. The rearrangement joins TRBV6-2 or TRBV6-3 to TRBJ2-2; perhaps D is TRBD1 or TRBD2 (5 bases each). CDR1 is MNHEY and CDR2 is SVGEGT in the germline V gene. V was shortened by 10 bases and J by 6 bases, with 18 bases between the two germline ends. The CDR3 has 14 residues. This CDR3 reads CAISATRGAGELFF. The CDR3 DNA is TGTGCCATCTCGGCCACCCGGGGCGCCGGGGAGCTGTTTTTT.